This T cell receptor (beta chain) was obtained from a study of T-cell memory formation after mild COVID-19. The germline V and J ends were trimmed by 8 bases and 2 bases, with 11 bases remaining between them. The CDR3 extends over 13 amino acids. Germline V gene lookup returns CDR1 LGHNA and CDR2 YNFKEQ. TCRdb re-called the 5' RACE reads through MiXCR, storing one row per CDR3 protein. The repertoire holds a few hundred thousand distinct CDR3 sequences, with 25% as singletons. The TCR originated in an adult woman who had mild COVID-19 (a few samples of this study predate the infection). Cell type and time point are not known. The chain links TRBV4-2 to TRBJ2-3; either TRBD1 or TRBD2 may fit D (5 bases each). Sequencing input: PBMCs or a T cell subset sorted from them (not recorded which). In nucleotides, the CDR3 is TGTGCCAGCGCCGGGACCAACACAGATACGCAGTATTTT. Translation gives CASAGTNTDTQYF.